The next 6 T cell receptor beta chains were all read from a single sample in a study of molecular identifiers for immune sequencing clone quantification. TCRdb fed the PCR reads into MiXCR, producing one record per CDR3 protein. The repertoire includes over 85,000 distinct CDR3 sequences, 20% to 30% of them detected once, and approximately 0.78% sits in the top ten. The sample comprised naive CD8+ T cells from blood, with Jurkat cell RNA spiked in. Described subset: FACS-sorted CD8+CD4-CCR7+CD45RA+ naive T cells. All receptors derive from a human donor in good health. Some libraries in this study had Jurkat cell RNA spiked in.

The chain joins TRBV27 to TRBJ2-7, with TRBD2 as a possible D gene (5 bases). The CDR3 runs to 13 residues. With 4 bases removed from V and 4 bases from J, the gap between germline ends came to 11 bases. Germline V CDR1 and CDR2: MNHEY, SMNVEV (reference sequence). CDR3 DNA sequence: TGTGCCAGCAGTTCACTAGGAATATACGAGCAGTACTTC. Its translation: CASSSLGIYEQYF.

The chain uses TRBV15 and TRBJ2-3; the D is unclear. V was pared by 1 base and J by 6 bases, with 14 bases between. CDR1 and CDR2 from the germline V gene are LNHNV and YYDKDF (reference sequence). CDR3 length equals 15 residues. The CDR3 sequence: CATSRVRAPADTQYF. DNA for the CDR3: TGTGCCACCAGCAGAGTACGGGCCCCGGCGGATACGCAGTATTTT.

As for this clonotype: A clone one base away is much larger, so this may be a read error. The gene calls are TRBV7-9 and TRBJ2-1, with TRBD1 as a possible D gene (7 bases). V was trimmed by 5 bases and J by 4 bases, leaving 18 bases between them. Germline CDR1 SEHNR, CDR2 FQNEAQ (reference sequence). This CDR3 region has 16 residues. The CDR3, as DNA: TGTGCCAGCAGCCCGGGGGTACAGGGGTCTTACAATGAGCAGTTCTTC. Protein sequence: CASSPGVQGSYNEQFF.

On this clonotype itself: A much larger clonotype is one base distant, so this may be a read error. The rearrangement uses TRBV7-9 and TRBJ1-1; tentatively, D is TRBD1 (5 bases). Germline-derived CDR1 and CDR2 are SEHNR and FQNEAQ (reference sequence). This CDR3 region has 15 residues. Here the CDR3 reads CASSLVEGLNTEALF. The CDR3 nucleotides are TGTGCCAGCAGCTTAGTTGAGGGGTTGAATACTGAAGCTCTCTTT.

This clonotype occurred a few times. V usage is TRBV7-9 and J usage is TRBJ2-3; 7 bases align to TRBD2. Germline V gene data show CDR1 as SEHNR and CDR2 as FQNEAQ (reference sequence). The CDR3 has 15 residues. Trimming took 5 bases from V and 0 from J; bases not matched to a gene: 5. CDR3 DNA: TGTGCCAGCAGCGGCAGCGGGGCCAGCACAGATACGCAGTATTTT. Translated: CASSGSGASTDTQYF.

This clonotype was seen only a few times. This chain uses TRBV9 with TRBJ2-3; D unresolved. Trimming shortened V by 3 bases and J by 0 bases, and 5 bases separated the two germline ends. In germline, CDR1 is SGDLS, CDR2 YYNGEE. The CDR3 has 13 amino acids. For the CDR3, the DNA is TGTGCCAGCAGCGCCTATAGCACAGATACGCAGTATTTT. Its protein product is CASSAYSTDTQYF. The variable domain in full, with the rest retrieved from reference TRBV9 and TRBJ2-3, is DSGVTQTPKHLITATGQRVTLRCSPRSGDLSVYWYQQSLDQGLQFLIQYYNGEERAKGNILERFSAQQFPDLHSELNLSSLELGDSALYFCASSAYSTDTQYFGPGTRLTVL.